These 20 T cell receptor beta chains were all obtained from the same sample, sequenced in a study of shared clonotypes between healthy human individuals. This table comes from immunoSEQ multiplex PCR, and its TCRdb copy is limited to in-frame clones, with some not included. The table lists about a million clones, around three quarters of them singletons. Sample: memory CD4+ T cells from PBMCs. This sample's subset: CD45RA-negative fraction. These receptors were taken from a man aged 18 to 29 in good health. Some clones in this sample may be carry-over from other donors' samples.

V usage is TRBV28 and J usage is TRBJ2-7; 7 nucleotides match TRBD1. The ends lost 5 bases at V and 3 bases at J; junction bases unmatched: 10. The CDR3 is 15 residues long. From germline, CDR1 is MDHEN and CDR2 SYDVKM. This chain's CDR3 is CASSVHRGLNYEQYF. As DNA, the CDR3 is TGTGCCAGCAGTGTACACAGGGGTCTCAACTACGAGCAGTACTTC.

A few counts support this clone. V and J are TRBV10-2 and TRBJ2-5; D gene uncertain. The CDR3 has 11 residues. In germline, CDR1 is WSHSY, CDR2 SAAADI. The V gene lost 3 bases and the J gene lost 5 bases, with 4 bases spanning the gap. CDR3 nucleotides: TGCGCCAGCAGTGAAGAGGAGACCCAGTACTTC. It encodes CASSEEETQYF.

The chain couples TRBV7-6 to TRBJ1-1, with no clear D. The germline V gene has CDR1 SGHVS and CDR2 FNYEAQ. Trimming shortened V by 3 bases and J by 1 base, and 6 bases separated the two germline ends. CDR3 size: 13 residues. CDR3 in amino acids: CASSFGKNTEAFF. In DNA form, the CDR3 reads TGTGCCAGCAGCTTCGGAAAGAACACTGAAGCTTTCTTT.

The CDR3 DNA sequence: TGTGCCAGTAGCAACGGACCACGAGAGACCCAGTACTTC. Translating it yields CASSNGPRETQYF. This sequence joins TRBV19 and TRBJ2-5, with unresolved D. The V and J ends lost 6 bases and 4 bases respectively, with 12 bases between them. The CDR3 runs to 13 residues. The germline V gene has CDR1 LNHDA and CDR2 SQIVND (reference sequence).

V is TRBV6-1 and J is TRBJ2-7, with D hard to call. Trimming stripped 5 bases from V and 4 bases from J, with 6 bases between. Germline-derived CDR1 and CDR2 are MNHNS and SASEGT. The CDR3 loop spans 11 amino acids. Here the CDR3 reads CASSQTYEQYF. The CDR3 region has the DNA TGTGCCAGCAGTCAGACTTACGAGCAGTACTTC.

The V and J genes are TRBV5-5 and TRBJ1-4; 9 nucleotides match TRBD1. V trimming: 4 bases; J trimming: 8 bases; junction bases outside the gene matches: 9. The CDR3 is 15 amino acids. Germline CDR1 reads SGHKS; CDR2 reads YYEKEE (reference sequence). Here the CDR3 reads CASSRLGTGQEKLFF. The DNA for the CDR3 is TGTGCCAGCAGCCGACTCGGGACAGGGCAAGAAAAACTGTTTTTT. The whole variable domain, filled in from reference TRBV5-5 and TRBJ1-4, reads DAGVTQSPTHLIKTRGQQVTLRCSPISGHKSVSWYQQVLGQGPQFIFQYYEKEERGRGNFPDRFSARQFPNYSSELNVNALLLGDSALYLCASSRLGTGQEKLFFGSGTQLSVL.

This clone has a single count. The same CDR3 is also encoded by other DNA sequences in this sample. The chain has TRBV9 and TRBJ2-1; either TRBD1 or TRBD2 may fit D (6 bases each). This CDR3 has 15 residues. The germline V and J ends were trimmed by 0 bases and 3 bases, with 10 bases remaining between them. Germline CDR1 is SGDLS and CDR2 is YYNGEE. The CDR3 protein is CASSVAGDFYNEQFF. CDR3 DNA sequence: TGTGCCAGCAGCGTAGCAGGGGACTTCTACAATGAGCAGTTCTTC.

The gene calls are TRBV10-3 and TRBJ2-7; D might be TRBD1 or TRBD2, each matching 5 bases. Trimming removed 8 bases from V and 5 bases from J, with 13 bases in between. Germline V gene data show CDR1 as ENHRY and CDR2 as SYGVKD. The CDR3 length is 12 residues. This CDR3 reads CAIGPGPNEQYF. The DNA of the CDR3 is TGTGCCATCGGGCCGGGGCCTAACGAGCAGTACTTC.

This chain connects TRBV28 to TRBJ1-2, with no clear D. There are 13 residues in the CDR3. Between the trimmed V and J ends, which lost 5 bases and 3 bases, there was a span of 10 bases. Germline CDR1 and CDR2: MDHEN and SYDVKM. The CDR3 spells CASSQTSDYGYTF. The DNA for the CDR3 is TGTGCCAGCAGTCAGACTTCGGACTATGGCTACACCTTC.

Regarding this clone: Other DNA sequences in the same sample also yield this CDR3. This chain joins TRBV5-4 and TRBJ1-2; tentative D call: TRBD1 (6 bases). V lost 0 bases to trimming and J lost 5 bases, with 11 bases between them. CDR3 size: 14 residues. CDR1 and CDR2 from the germline V gene are SGHNT and YYREEE (reference sequence). The CDR3 protein is CASSLAGGGYGYTF. CDR3 sequence (DNA): TGTGCCAGCAGCTTGGCGGGGGGCGGATATGGCTACACCTTC.

This sequence joins TRBV11-2 and TRBJ2-1, with D possibly being TRBD1 (6 bases). The CDR3 has 16 residues. Germline lookup yields CDR1 SGHAT and CDR2 FQNNGV. Deletions cut 0 bases from V and 10 bases from J, with 19 bases between. For the CDR3, the DNA is TGTGCCAGCAGCTTAGATCTTAGTTGGGGGCAAGCCGAGCAGTTCTTC. Translating gives CASSLDLSWGQAEQFF.

On this clone itself: With only one base between it and a far larger clone, this is likely a read error. This sample includes further DNA sequences coding for the same CDR3. The rearrangement links TRBV27 to TRBJ1-2, with unresolved D. Between the trimmed V and J ends, which lost 0 bases and 0 bases, there was a span of 5 bases. The CDR3 has 14 residues. The germline V gene has CDR1 MNHEY and CDR2 SMNVEV (reference sequence). CDR3 protein: CASSLSGSNYGYTF. The CDR3 DNA reads as TGTGCCAGCAGTTTATCAGGGTCTAACTATGGCTACACCTTC.

This chain uses TRBV9 with TRBJ1-3; unclear D gene. Germline V gene data show CDR1 as SGDLS and CDR2 as YYNGEE. The CDR3 is made up of 16 amino acids. V was cut by 4 bases and J by 1 base, with 15 bases left in between. The CDR3 protein is CASSFLPTSSGNTIYF. The CDR3 DNA is TGTGCCAGCAGCTTTCTGCCTACGAGTTCTGGAAACACCATATATTTT.

The rearrangement uses TRBV28 and TRBJ1-3; D is ambiguous. CDR3 size: 14 residues. Germline CDR1 reads MDHEN; CDR2 reads SYDVKM. V was trimmed by 5 bases and J by 0 bases, leaving 8 bases between them. CDR3 nucleotide sequence: TGTGCCAGCAGTCCCCTAATCTCTGGAAACACCATATATTTT. Residues: CASSPLISGNTIYF.

As concerns this clone: Other DNA variants within this sample encode the same CDR3. The CDR3 region is CSAKGTYEQYF. The CDR3 DNA is TGCAGTGCTAAGGGTACCTACGAGCAGTACTTC. The rearrangement links TRBV20-1 to TRBJ2-7; D gene unclear. Trimming cost V 4 bases and J 2 bases, with 6 bases left between them. Germline V lookup: CDR1 DFQATT, CDR2 SNEGSKA (reference sequence). The CDR3 is 11 amino acids.

Note on this clone: The sample has other DNA sequences that encode this CDR3 too. The chain links TRBV5-1 to TRBJ2-7; TRBD1 aligns across 8 bases. With 2 bases clipped from V and 4 bases from J, the junction kept 2 bases outside the gene matches. CDR3 length equals 13 residues. CDR1 is SGHRS and CDR2 is YFSETQ in the germline V gene. As DNA, the CDR3 is TGCGCCAGCAGCTTACAGGGGGGTTACGAGCAGTACTTC. Translated: CASSLQGGYEQYF.

CDR3 nucleotide sequence: TGCGCCAGCAGCCTACAGGGTTCTGGCTACACCTTC. Its protein product is CASSLQGSGYTF. This sequence joins TRBV5-1 and TRBJ1-2; D is possibly TRBD1 (6 bases). Germline CDR1 reads SGHRS; CDR2 reads YFSETQ. Trimming cost V 4 bases and J 7 bases, with 11 bases left between them. This CDR3 region has 12 residues.

Comments on this clone: Distinct nucleotide sequences in the sample also encode this CDR3. The V call is TRBV18, the J call TRBJ2-5; no definite D call. Trimming cost V 1 base and J 1 base, with 4 bases left between them. Germline assignment: CDR1 KGHSH and CDR2 LQKENI. The CDR3 loop spans 13 amino acids. The CDR3 loop is CASSPLAQETQYF. In nucleotides, the CDR3 is TGTGCCAGCTCACCACTCGCCCAAGAGACCCAGTACTTC.

Concerning this clone: Being one base from a much bigger clone, this may be a read error. The chain recombines TRBV7-2 with TRBJ1-2, with D possibly TRBD1 on 5 matching bases. The CDR3 runs 13 residues. The V gene's germline CDR1 is SGHTA and CDR2 FQGNSA. V was shortened by 5 bases and J by 4 bases, with 11 bases between the two germline ends. This CDR3 is CASSRGEGYGYTF. CDR3 DNA sequence: TGTGCCAGCAGCCGGGGGGAAGGCTATGGCTACACCTTC.

This clone showed up many times. DNA of the CDR3: TGTGCCAGCAGTGATTGGGGGAGAGGCACCGGGGAGCTGTTTTTT. Its translation: CASSDWGRGTGELFF. The genes are TRBV2 and TRBJ2-2, with D possibly being TRBD1 or TRBD2 (5 bases each). V lost 3 bases and J 4 bases, leaving 12 bases between the germline ends. The germline gives CDR1 SNHLY, CDR2 FYNNEI. The CDR3 contains 15 residues.